This T cell receptor (beta chain) was obtained from a study of glioma-infiltrating T cells after dendritic cell vaccination. About the study: Patients received autologous tumor lysate-pulsed dendritic cell vaccination between about 2003 and 2013.

In its sample, this clone was seen a few times. Sequencing was performed with immunoSEQ multiplex PCR; in TCRdb, only in-frame clones are kept and a portion is missing. Among around 73,000 clones listed, around 79% were seen once. V lost 2 bases, J lost 6 bases, and 1 base stayed unmatched. Germline V gene lookup returns CDR1 MNHEY and CDR2 SMNVEV (reference sequence). The CDR3 consists of 13 residues. None of the glioblastoma patients had an isocitrate dehydrogenase mutation. This clonotype was sampled from a human donor with glioblastoma. This chain joins TRBV27 and TRBJ1-3; the match to TRBD1 covers 7 bases. The sample was blood, taken before dendritic cell vaccination. CDR3 nucleotides: TGTGCCAGCAGTTTAACAGGGGTAAACACCATATATTTT. It codes for CASSLTGVNTIYF.